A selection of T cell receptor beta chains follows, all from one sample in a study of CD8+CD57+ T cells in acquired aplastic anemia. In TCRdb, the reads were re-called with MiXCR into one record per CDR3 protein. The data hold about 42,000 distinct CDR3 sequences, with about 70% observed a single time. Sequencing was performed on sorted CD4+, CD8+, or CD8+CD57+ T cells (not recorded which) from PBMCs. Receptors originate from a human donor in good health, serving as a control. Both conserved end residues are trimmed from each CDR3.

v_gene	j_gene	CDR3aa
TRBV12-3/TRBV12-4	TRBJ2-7	ASSGGNNEQY
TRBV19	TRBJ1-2	ASSLSSNYGYT
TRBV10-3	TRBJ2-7	ASAGTGVSYEQY
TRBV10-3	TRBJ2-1	AISAPGVSHEHNEQF
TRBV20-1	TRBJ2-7	SALTSASYEQY
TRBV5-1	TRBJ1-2	ASSLIDGSYGYT
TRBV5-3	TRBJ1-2	ASSTGIGYGYT
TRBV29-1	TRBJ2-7	SGKQGNEQY
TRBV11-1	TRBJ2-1	ASSLARLAGGLRHNEQF
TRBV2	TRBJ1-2	ASSLIGYT
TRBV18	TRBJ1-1	ASSGQGARTEAF
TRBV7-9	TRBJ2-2	ASSLAGGELF
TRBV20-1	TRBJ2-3	SARPPTRRATTDTQY
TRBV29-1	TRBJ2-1	SVRPNNEQF
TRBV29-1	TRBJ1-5	SVQAGTGGGNQPQH
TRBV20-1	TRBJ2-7	SAKIDEQY
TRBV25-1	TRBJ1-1	ASSGSPGQENTEAF
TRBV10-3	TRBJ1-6	AISERQVDSPLH
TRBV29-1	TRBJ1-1	SFIRVNTEAF
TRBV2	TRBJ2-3	ASNGLAGGSRNTQY
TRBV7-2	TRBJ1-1	ASRREGLNTEAF
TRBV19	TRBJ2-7	ASSIDPDYEQY
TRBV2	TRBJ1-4	ATLAQGKELF